What follows describes a single T cell receptor (beta chain). What it recognizes is unknown. This specimen comes from a study of T-cell reconstitution after alpha-beta-depleted transplantation in children. Overall study findings and caveats: The origin of alpha-beta T cells about two months after transplant was reportedly several hundred expanded graft clones.

Germline CDR1 is SNHLY and CDR2 is FYNNEI. The CDR3 is 14 amino acids. V lost 7 bases and J lost 5; bases outside the gene matches: 9. Unique molecular identifiers tagged the TCRbeta library. TCRdb processed the PCR reads anew with MiXCR; each CDR3 protein has one entry. The table shows fewer than 550,000 distinct CDR3 sequences, with roughly 15% occurring only once. The specimen was PBMCs, mostly from graft donor cells, collected 360 days after TCRalphabeta/CD19-depleted stem cell transplant. The rearrangement links TRBV2 to TRBJ2-7; TRBD2 agrees at 9 bases. The TCR sequence derives from a boy in the first two years of life who had a stem cell transplant for Wiskott-Aldrich syndrome, so the T cells may come from the graft donor. CDR3 in amino acids: CASIGGRAPNEQYF. CDR3 bases: TGTGCCAGCATCGGCGGGAGGGCCCCCAACGAGCAGTACTTC.